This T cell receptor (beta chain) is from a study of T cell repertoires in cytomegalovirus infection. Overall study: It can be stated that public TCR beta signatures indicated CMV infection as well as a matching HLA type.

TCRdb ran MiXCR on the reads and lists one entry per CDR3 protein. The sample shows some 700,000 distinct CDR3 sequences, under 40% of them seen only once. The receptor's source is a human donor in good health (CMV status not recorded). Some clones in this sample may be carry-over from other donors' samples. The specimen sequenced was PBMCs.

CDR3 in amino acids: CASSPTRQGFSYNEQFF. The CDR3 bases are TGTGCCAGCAGCCCAACCCGACAGGGATTTTCCTACAATGAGCAGTTCTTC. The rearrangement links TRBV6-5 to TRBJ2-1; 7 positions match TRBD1. Germline assignment: CDR1 MNHEY and CDR2 SVGAGI. V dropped 6 bases and J dropped 1; count of bases not matched to a gene: 12. The CDR3 runs 17 residues.